This T cell receptor beta chain appears in the sequencing data of a study of blood T cell repertoires in COVID-19. Looking at the study overall: Samples representing acute and convalescent COVID-19 were sourced from the United States, Italy and Spain. Nucleic acid was either cDNA or gDNA, and it came from T cells, B-cell-depleted T cells, or PBMCs.

Authors' processing steps: Quantification of nucleated cells was approximated via reference gene primer amplification. The data were produced by immunoSEQ multiplex PCR, yet TCRdb's version contains in-frame clones alone and is incomplete. V and J calls and clone size follow that table, whereas D and trimming were derived from the DNA. The sample lists 390,000 or so clones; about 90% were seen once. The sequenced material came from peripheral blood. This TCR derives from a man aged 18-30 years with active or convalescent COVID-19.

CDR3 bases: TGTGCCAGCAGCGTAGGAGGGGCAGCGGGGGCTCGGGATACGCAGTATTTT. It specifies CASSVGGAAGARDTQYF. This chain joins TRBV9 and TRBJ2-3; 8 nucleotides align to TRBD2. The CDR3 length is 17 residues. V lost 0 bases and J lost 6; bases outside the gene matches: 12. Germline-derived CDR1 and CDR2 are SGDLS and YYNGEE.